This TCR beta chain derives from a study of T cells in Graves' hyperthyroidism and ophthalmopathy. Points from the study as a whole: A 13 V-J signature model discriminated ophthalmopathy versus stable hyperthyroidism.

Investigators excluded patients with uncontrolled infection, other autoimmune disease, pregnancy or lactation. Diagnoses were made from clinical symptoms, serum measures (thyroxine and TRAb), thyroid ultrasound and orbital computed tomography. The CDR3 sequence is 14 residues long. Germline V gene data show CDR1 as MDHEN and CDR2 as SYDVKM. The ends lost 7 bases at V and 4 bases at J; junction bases unmatched: 8. This clonotype has at least ten counts. The target antigen is unknown. Researchers took RNA transcripts and amplified the TCR beta CDR3 regions from them. The HTBI primer set drove a first-round RT-PCR of the TCR CDR3. TCRdb itself ran the multiplex PCR reads through MiXCR, one entry per CDR3 protein. The data hold 550,000 to 650,000 distinct CDR3 sequences, with about 14% observed a single time.

The TCR was taken from a middle-aged woman with Graves' hyperthyroidism. Sequenced sample: blood. The V call is TRBV28, the J call TRBJ1-2, with TRBD1 identical over 8 bases. The CDR3 reads CASNSGTGGYGYTF. CDR3 coding DNA: TGTGCCAGCAATTCGGGGACAGGTGGCTATGGCTACACCTTC.